Listed below are T cell receptor beta chains from one sample, sequenced in a study of blood T cells in healthy people across ages. Each CDR3 protein is one row after TCRdb ran MiXCR on the 5' RACE reads. The table has 800,000 to 950,000 distinct CDR3 sequences, roughly 28% seen once. In addition, the sample was reused for a study of T cells of mothers and their children.

The source material was blood. The source of these receptors is a woman in her thirties or forties in good health. The CDR3 runs from the conserved cysteine through the conserved F or W. Each record gives: V gene, CDR3 length, J gene, D gene, clone size, CDR3 protein, CDR3 DNA. A D gene is named only where the DNA matches it firmly. Size tells how often a clone was seen (once, few, many) or the class of an expanded clone, and some rows leave it out.

V gene: TRBV7-2
CDR3 length: 15
J gene: TRBJ2-7
D gene: NA
clone size: many
CDR3 protein: CASSSGPVYLYEQYF
CDR3 DNA: TGTGCCAGCAGCTCGGGACCCGTTTACCTCTACGAGCAGTACTTC

V gene: TRBV18
CDR3 length: 15
J gene: TRBJ1-4
D gene: NA
clone size: few
CDR3 protein: CASSPPNRENEKLFF
CDR3 DNA: TGTGCCAGCTCACCACCGAACAGGGAGAATGAAAAACTGTTTTTT

V gene: TRBV7-9
CDR3 length: 14
J gene: TRBJ1-1
D gene: NA
clone size: few
CDR3 protein: CASSFPTVNTEAFF
CDR3 DNA: TGTGCCAGCAGCTTCCCGACAGTAAACACTGAAGCTTTCTTT

V gene: TRBV27
CDR3 length: 11
J gene: TRBJ1-4
D gene: NA
clone size: NA
CDR3 protein: CASRANEKLFF
CDR3 DNA: TGTGCCAGCAGAGCTAATGAAAAACTGTTTTTT

V gene: TRBV5-8
CDR3 length: 15
J gene: TRBJ1-5
D gene: NA
clone size: NA
CDR3 protein: CASSQRGYLDQPQHF
CDR3 DNA: TGTGCCAGCAGCCAAAGGGGCTATTTGGACCAGCCCCAGCATTTT

V gene: TRBV7-2
CDR3 length: 15
J gene: TRBJ2-1
D gene: TRBD2
clone size: NA
CDR3 protein: CASSHGLAGGLEQFF
CDR3 DNA: TGTGCCAGCAGCCACGGACTAGCGGGGGGCCTCGAGCAGTTCTTC

V gene: TRBV29-1
CDR3 length: 14
J gene: TRBJ2-2
D gene: NA
clone size: once
CDR3 protein: CSVDRQGGTGERFF
CDR3 DNA: TGCAGCGTTGACCGACAGGGCGGGACCGGGGAGCGGTTTTTT

V gene: TRBV9
CDR3 length: 16
J gene: TRBJ2-5
D gene: TRBD2
clone size: NA
CDR3 protein: CASSVAASGGVETQYF
CDR3 DNA: TGTGCCAGCAGCGTAGCGGCTAGCGGGGGCGTGGAGACCCAGTACTTC

V gene: TRBV6-6
CDR3 length: 16
J gene: TRBJ2-3
D gene: NA
clone size: NA
CDR3 protein: CASSYSRGLSTDTQYF
CDR3 DNA: TGTGCCAGCAGTTACTCCCGGGGGCTTAGCACAGATACGCAGTATTTT

V gene: TRBV20-1
CDR3 length: 14
J gene: TRBJ2-1
D gene: NA
clone size: many
CDR3 protein: CSAPRLGSRNEQFF
CDR3 DNA: TGCAGTGCTCCTCGACTAGGTTCGCGGAATGAGCAGTTCTTC

V gene: TRBV20-1
CDR3 length: 16
J gene: TRBJ2-3
D gene: TRBD1
clone size: NA
CDR3 protein: CSALDPTGGPSDTQYF
CDR3 DNA: TGCAGTGCCTTAGACCCGACAGGGGGCCCTTCAGATACGCAGTATTTT

V gene: TRBV7-2
CDR3 length: 14
J gene: TRBJ2-1
D gene: NA
clone size: few
CDR3 protein: CASSLDKWWYEQFF
CDR3 DNA: TGTGCCAGCAGCTTGGACAAGTGGTGGTATGAGCAGTTCTTC

V gene: TRBV20-1
CDR3 length: 14
J gene: TRBJ2-3
D gene: TRBD2
clone size: many
CDR3 protein: CSARGLAGTDTQYF
CDR3 DNA: TGCAGTGCTAGGGGACTAGCCGGCACAGATACGCAGTATTTT